Listed here are 30 T cell receptor beta chains from one sample, sequenced in a study of T-cell reconstitution after alpha-beta-depleted transplantation in children. Unique molecular identifiers were used to barcode this TCRbeta library. MiXCR was run by TCRdb on the PCR reads, yielding one entry per CDR3 protein. The table shows 450,000 to 600,000 distinct CDR3 sequences, with 10% to 15% occurring only once. The input for sequencing was PBMCs, mostly from graft donor cells, taken 360 days after TCRalphabeta/CD19-depleted stem cell transplant. These receptors originate from a male patient under 18 who had a stem cell transplant for acute myeloid leukemia, so the T cells may come from the graft donor.

This clonotype was counted only a few times. The genes are TRBV28 and TRBJ2-1; D unclear. Trimming took off 5 bases at V and 2 bases at J, with 10 bases between the two ends. The CDR3 runs to 14 residues. Germline V gives CDR1 MDHEN, CDR2 SYDVKM. The DNA for the CDR3 is TGTGCCAGCAGTGGCCGGCCGCCCTACAATGAGCAGTTCTTC. It specifies CASSGRPPYNEQFF.

This clonotype was detected only once. This rearrangement joins TRBV12-3 or TRBV12-4 to TRBJ1-5; a possible D gene is TRBD1 (5 bases). Trimming removed 6 bases at V and 2 bases at J, with 14 bases between. The length of the CDR3 is 15 residues. CDR3: CASSLAGWGNQPQHF. CDR3 nucleotides: TGTGCCAGCAGCCTCGCAGGGTGGGGCAATCAGCCCCAGCATTTT.

Comment on this clonotype: This could be a read error, since a much larger clone is one nucleotide away. The V gene is TRBV3-1, the J gene TRBJ2-1; D unclear. Per germline, CDR1 LGHDT and CDR2 YNNKEL (reference sequence). This CDR3 is built from 14 residues. DNA for the CDR3: TGTGGCAGCAGCCAAGTACGGCCATACAATGAGCAGTTCTTC. Protein product: CGSSQVRPYNEQFF.

This chain connects TRBV20-1 to TRBJ2-4; tentatively, D is TRBD1 (6 bases). Trimming pared 5 bases from V and 0 bases from J, leaving 14 bases between. The germline V gene encodes CDR1 DFQATT and CDR2 SNEGSKA (reference sequence). The CDR3 runs to 15 residues. The CDR3 coding sequence is TGCAGTGCTCAGACTTGGGACATAGCCAAAAACATTCAGTACTTC. As protein: CSAQTWDIAKNIQYF.

This chain joins TRBV6-1 and TRBJ1-1; no reliable D call. V was shortened by 5 bases and J by 1 base, with 8 bases between the two germline ends. This CDR3 region has 13 residues. The germline gives CDR1 MNHNS, CDR2 SASEGT. CDR3: CASSRTENTEAFF. DNA for the CDR3: TGTGCCAGCAGTAGGACGGAGAACACTGAAGCTTTCTTT.

Written as DNA, the CDR3 is TGTGCCAGCAGCAAAGGGACTCAACTAGCGGGAGTAGCCAAAAACATTCAGTACTTC. Residues: CASSKGTQLAGVAKNIQYF. The chain has TRBV21-1 and TRBJ2-4; TRBD2, as called in the table, went unchecked against the DNA. TRBV21-1 constitutes a pseudogene. The CDR3 consists of 19 residues.

This clonotype was counted ten times or more. The chain joins TRBV28 to TRBJ1-2; TRBD1 matches at 10 bases. The ends lost 5 bases at V and 2 bases at J; junction bases unmatched: 5. Germline V gene sequence: CDR1 MDHEN, CDR2 SYDVKM. The CDR3 runs to 15 residues. In nucleotides, the CDR3 is TGTGCCAGCAGTACGACAGGGGGCTTGAACTATGGCTACACCTTC. Protein: CASSTTGGLNYGYTF.

This clonotype occurred a few times. J is TRBJ2-5 and V is TRBV5-1, with TRBD1 matching over 8 bases. The germline CDR1 and CDR2 sequences are SGHRS and YFSETQ. J was trimmed by 5 bases and V by 4 bases; bases with no gene match: 10. The length of the CDR3 is 15 residues. The CDR3 DNA sequence: TGCGCCAGCAGCGGAAGGACAGGGCTGGACGAGACCCAGTACTTC. It encodes CASSGRTGLDETQYF.

The chain is built from TRBV7-9 and TRBJ2-1; 7 nucleotides align to TRBD1. This CDR3 spans 16 amino acids. V shed 6 bases and J 0 bases; nucleotides not matched to a gene: 8. CDR1 and CDR2 from the germline V gene are SEHNR and FQNEAQ (reference sequence). The CDR3 here is CASRPRGLGSYNEQFF. In nucleotides, the CDR3 is TGTGCCAGCAGACCGAGGGGGCTGGGCTCCTACAATGAGCAGTTCTTC.

This clonotype was seen repeatedly, ten times or more. The V call is TRBV12-3 or TRBV12-4, the J call TRBJ2-7; a possible D gene is TRBD1 (5 bases). Trimming removed 6 bases from V and 5 bases from J, with 17 bases in between. This CDR3 is 14 amino acids long. The CDR3 sequence: CASSPKDTRDEQYF. In DNA, the CDR3 is TGTGCCAGCAGCCCCAAAGATACCAGGGACGAGCAGTACTTC.

This clonotype occurred a few times. V is TRBV5-1 and J is TRBJ2-7; TRBD2 matches 10 bases. The J segment lost 5 bases and the V segment lost 5 bases, leaving 7 bases of the junction unmatched. Germline V lookup: CDR1 SGHRS, CDR2 YFSETQ. The CDR3 loop spans 14 amino acids. The CDR3 DNA sequence: TGCGCCAGCAGTCCTAGCGGGAGTCACCACGAGCAGTACTTC. Amino acids: CASSPSGSHHEQYF. The full variable domain, its missing parts supplied by reference TRBV5-1 and TRBJ2-7, is KAGVTQTPRYLIKTRGQQVTLSCSPISGHRSVSWYQQTPGQGLQFLFEYFSETQRNKGNFPGRFSGRQFSNSRSEMNVSTLELGDSALYLCASSPSGSHHEQYFGPGTRLTVT.

This clonotype has a handful of counts. The chain is built from TRBV10-3 and TRBJ2-1; 11 bases are shared with TRBD2. The trim removed 6 bases at V and 7 bases at J, leaving 8 bases unmatched. Germline V lookup: CDR1 ENHRY, CDR2 SYGVKD. The CDR3 covers 15 residues. The CDR3 is CAIRGTSGDGNEQFF. The DNA of the CDR3 is TGTGCCATCAGGGGGACTAGCGGAGACGGGAATGAGCAGTTCTTC.

In its sample, this clonotype was seen a few times. The V gene is TRBV29-1, the J gene TRBJ2-1; D is uncertain. Germline lookup yields CDR1 SQVTM and CDR2 ANQGSEA. The ends were cut back, 3 bases at V and 5 bases at J, with 8 bases in the middle. The CDR3 covers 12 residues. The CDR3 DNA follows: TGCAGCGTTGAGGATTTTCACAATGAGCAGTTCTTC. Its protein is CSVEDFHNEQFF.

The chain carries TRBV20-1 and TRBJ2-7; D ambiguous. The CDR3 spans 11 residues. Looked up from germline, CDR1 is DFQATT and CDR2 is SNEGSKA (reference sequence). Deletions cut 3 bases from V and 3 bases from J, with 6 bases between. The CDR3 bases are TGCAGTGCTAGTCGCCTCTACGAGCAGTACTTC. This translates into CSASRLYEQYF.

The genes are TRBV30 and TRBJ2-1, with TRBD1 as a possible D gene (6 bases). V lost 0 bases and J 0 bases, leaving 9 bases between the germline ends. Germline assignment: CDR1 GTSNPN and CDR2 SVGIG (reference sequence). The CDR3 loop spans 15 amino acids. CDR3: CAWSVQDSSYNEQFF. CDR3 sequence (DNA): TGTGCCTGGAGTGTACAGGACAGCTCCTACAATGAGCAGTTCTTC. Using reference TRBV30 and TRBJ2-1 for the parts outside the CDR3, the full variable domain is SQTIHQWPATLVQPVGSPLSLECTVEGTSNPNLYWYRQAAGRGLQLLFYSVGIGQISSEVPQNLSASRPQDRQFILSSKKLLLSDSGFYLCAWSVQDSSYNEQFFGPGTRLTVL.

The genes are TRBV4-3 and TRBJ2-1; 13 bases align to TRBD2. Germline lookup yields CDR1 LGHNA and CDR2 YSLEER. This CDR3 contains 19 residues. With V trimmed by 2 bases and J by 0 bases, 7 bases remained unmatched. The CDR3 sequence is CASSQNGLAGASSYNEQFF. CDR3 bases: TGCGCCAGCAGCCAAAACGGACTAGCGGGAGCAAGCTCCTACAATGAGCAGTTCTTC.

This clonotype was recorded many times. The chain employs TRBV12-3 or TRBV12-4 and TRBJ2-3; the D is unclear. This CDR3 comprises 13 residues. With 6 bases removed from V and 5 bases from J, the gap between germline ends came to 12 bases. The CDR3 DNA is TGTGCCAGCAGCCCAGCGCCCGTAGATACGCAGTATTTT. It yields the protein CASSPAPVDTQYF.

This rearrangement joins TRBV6-5 to TRBJ2-7; D tentatively fits TRBD1 or TRBD2 (6 bases each). Trimming removed 5 bases at V and 5 bases at J, with 16 bases between. CDR3 length: 14 residues. Germline assignment: CDR1 MNHEY and CDR2 SVGAGI. CDR3 coding DNA: TGTGCCAGCAGTGACTGGAGGGGGTACCACGAGCAGTACTTC. It yields the protein CASSDWRGYHEQYF.

This clonotype was seen a few times. The gene calls are TRBV28 and TRBJ1-1; D unclear. This CDR3 comprises 10 residues. The V end was cut by 3 bases, the J end by 7 bases, with 3 bases between. The germline V gene encodes CDR1 MDHEN and CDR2 SYDVKM. CDR3 DNA sequence: TGTGCCAGCAGTTTTGGTGAAGCTTTCTTT. Translating it yields CASSFGEAFF.

The V and J genes are TRBV3-1 and TRBJ2-3; TRBD2 agrees at 12 bases. The CDR3 is made up of 16 amino acids. With V trimmed by 2 bases and J by 2 bases, 2 bases remained unmatched. Germline V CDR1 and CDR2: LGHDT, YNNKEL (reference sequence). This CDR3 is CASSQLAGGNTDTQYF. CDR3 nucleotide sequence: TGTGCCAGCAGCCAACTAGCGGGAGGGAACACAGATACGCAGTATTTT.

The chain couples TRBV29-1 to TRBJ2-7; D might be TRBD1 or TRBD2, each matching 6 bases. This CDR3 comprises 13 residues. Germline CDR1 and CDR2: SQVTM and ANQGSEA. V lost 4 bases to trimming and J lost 0 bases, with 10 bases between them. The CDR3 region has the DNA TGCAGCGTTGTGGGGGGCCACTCCTACGAGCAGTACTTC. Translating gives CSVVGGHSYEQYF.

This clonotype was detected only a few times. The J gene is TRBJ2-5, the V gene TRBV3-1, with unresolved D. With 4 bases removed from V and 5 bases from J, the gap between germline ends came to 8 bases. Looked up from germline, CDR1 is LGHDT and CDR2 is YNNKEL (reference sequence). The CDR3 runs to 12 residues. CDR3 in amino acids: CASSPDVETQYF. The CDR3 nucleotides read TGTGCCAGCAGCCCCGACGTGGAGACCCAGTACTTC.

A few counts support this clonotype. V usage is TRBV28 and J usage is TRBJ1-5; D is unclear. V was pared by 5 bases and J by 1 base, with 6 bases between. Looked up from germline, CDR1 is MDHEN and CDR2 is SYDVKM. CDR3 length equals 13 residues. The CDR3 region is CASSIGSNQPQHF. The DNA of the CDR3 is TGTGCCAGCAGTATAGGGAGCAATCAGCCCCAGCATTTT.

This clonotype was observed at least ten times. The chain links TRBV9 to TRBJ2-1; 9 nucleotides agree with TRBD1. Germline CDR1 reads SGDLS; CDR2 reads YYNGEE. With 4 bases clipped from V and 4 bases from J, the junction kept 3 bases outside the gene matches. The CDR3 consists of 14 residues. The CDR3 reads CASSLDRGYNEQFF. CDR3 coding DNA: TGTGCCAGCAGCTTAGACAGGGGGTACAATGAGCAGTTCTTC.

The V call is TRBV20-1, the J call TRBJ2-7, with 8 bases fitting TRBD2. V lost 2 bases and J lost 2; bases outside the gene matches: 8. Germline CDR1 is DFQATT and CDR2 is SNEGSKA (reference sequence). There are 15 residues in the CDR3. CDR3 sequence: CSARKGTGGAYEQYF. The CDR3 DNA reads as TGCAGTGCTAGAAAGGGAACGGGAGGGGCCTACGAGCAGTACTTC.

This chain links TRBV28 with TRBJ2-5; 8 positions agree with TRBD2. CDR3 length: 17 amino acids. Germline trimming cut 5 bases from V and 1 base from J; bases unmatched to any gene: 12. Germline-derived CDR1 and CDR2 are MDHEN and SYDVKM. As DNA, the CDR3 is TGTGCCAGCAGTCACGGACTAGCCCCCACCTTCCAAGAGACCCAGTACTTC. It encodes CASSHGLAPTFQETQYF.

The table lists this clonotype with a few counts. Its ends do not fully match the called genes, so a read error is possible. The CDR3 DNA reads TGCAGCGGTGAACAGGGTTCAGGCGAGCAGTACTTC. This translates into CSGEQGSGEQYF. The chain combines TRBV29-1 with TRBJ2-7; TRBD1 is a possible D gene (6 bases). This CDR3 spans 12 amino acids. Per germline, CDR1 SQVTM and CDR2 ANQGSEA.

This clonotype was detected only a few times. The chain recombines TRBV14 with TRBJ1-1; D unclear. CDR1 SGHDN and CDR2 FVKESK come from the germline V gene. The CDR3 totals 17 residues. The V end lost 2 bases, the J end lost 2 bases, and 18 bases lay between the germline ends. In nucleotides, the CDR3 is TGTGCCAGCAGCCAAAGTCGCAGGATTAAACTTAACACTGAAGCTTTCTTT. It codes for CASSQSRRIKLNTEAFF.

This clonotype was seen a handful of times. The gene calls are TRBV2 and TRBJ2-5; D might be TRBD1 (5 bases). CDR3 size: 12 residues. V was trimmed by 3 bases and J by 3 bases, leaving 5 bases between them. The germline gives CDR1 SNHLY, CDR2 FYNNEI. CDR3 region: CASSDREETQYF. In DNA, the CDR3 is TGTGCCAGCAGTGACAGGGAAGAGACCCAGTACTTC.

This sequence joins TRBV6-2 or TRBV6-3 and TRBJ2-7; D is uncertain. V was cut by 2 bases and J by 5 bases, with 10 bases left in between. The CDR3 spans 13 residues. Per germline, CDR1 MNHEY and CDR2 SVGEGT. CDR3 sequence reads: CASSYPLADEQYF. The CDR3 DNA reads as TGTGCCAGCAGTTACCCCTTAGCCGACGAGCAGTACTTC.